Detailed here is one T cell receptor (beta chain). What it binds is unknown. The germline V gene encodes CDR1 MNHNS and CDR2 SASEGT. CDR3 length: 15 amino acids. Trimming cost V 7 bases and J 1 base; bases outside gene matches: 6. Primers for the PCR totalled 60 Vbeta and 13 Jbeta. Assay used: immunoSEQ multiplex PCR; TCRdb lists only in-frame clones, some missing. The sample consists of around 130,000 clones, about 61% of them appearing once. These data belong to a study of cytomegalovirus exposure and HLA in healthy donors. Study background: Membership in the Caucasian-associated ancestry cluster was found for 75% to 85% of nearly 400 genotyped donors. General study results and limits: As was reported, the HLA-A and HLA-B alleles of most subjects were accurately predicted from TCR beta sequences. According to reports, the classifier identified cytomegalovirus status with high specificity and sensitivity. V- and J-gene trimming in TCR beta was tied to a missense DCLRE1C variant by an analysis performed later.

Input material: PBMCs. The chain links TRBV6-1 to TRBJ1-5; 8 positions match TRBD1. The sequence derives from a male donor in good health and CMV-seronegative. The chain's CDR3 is CASKTTGDSNQPQHF. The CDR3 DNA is TGTGCCAGCAAGACGACAGGGGACAGCAATCAGCCCCAGCATTTT.